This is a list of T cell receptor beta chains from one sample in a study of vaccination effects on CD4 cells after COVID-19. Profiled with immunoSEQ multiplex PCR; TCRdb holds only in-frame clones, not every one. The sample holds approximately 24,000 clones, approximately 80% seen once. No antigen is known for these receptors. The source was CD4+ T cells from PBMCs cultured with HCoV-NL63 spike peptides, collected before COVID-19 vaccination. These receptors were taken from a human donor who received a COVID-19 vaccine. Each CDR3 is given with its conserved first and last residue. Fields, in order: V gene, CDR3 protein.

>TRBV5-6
CASSTSGEETQYF
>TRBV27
CASSLGLSRNEQFF
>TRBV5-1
CASSLGQGIDTQYF
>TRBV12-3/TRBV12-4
CASRGNSPLHF
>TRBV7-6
CASSPRHGTSGRTDTQYF
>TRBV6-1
CASSDTGPLAKNIQYF
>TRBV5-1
CASSLADSTDTQYF
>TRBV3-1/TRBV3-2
CASRPMNTEAFF
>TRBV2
CASTNRGTGGNTIYF
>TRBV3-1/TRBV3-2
CASSARTGYNSPLHF
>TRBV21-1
CASSKLGTDTLNSPLHF
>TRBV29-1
CSVAENYGYTF
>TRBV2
CASFRGSLDEQYF
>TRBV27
CASSPQIGNTIYF
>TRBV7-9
CASSVTLAGANVLTF
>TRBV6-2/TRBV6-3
CASSYLQSNQPQHF
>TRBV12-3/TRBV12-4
CASSAQQGAEAFF
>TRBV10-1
CASSNMENSPLHF
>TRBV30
CAWSVGGTSTEAFF
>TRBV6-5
CASSYSMALGGETQYF